A selection of T cell receptor beta chains follows, all from one sample in a study of monozygotic twins with cystic fibrosis. Measured with immunoSEQ multiplex PCR; TCRdb has only the in-frame clones, and not every one. Of about 21,000 clones in the sample, less than 95% are singletons; the top ten hold around 1.5%. The sample comprised blood. The receptors originated from a girl aged 2 to 9 with cystic fibrosis. The CDR3 runs from the conserved cysteine through the conserved F or W. The D gene is left open where the match is weak. Clone size is not always given. Where it is, it says once, few, many or a class for expanded clones.

>TRBJ1-2|TRBV6-6|-|once
CASSYPSRGPNYGYTF
TGTGCCAGCAGTTACCCTAGCAGGGGCCCTAACTATGGCTACACCTTC
>TRBJ2-4|TRBV5-4|-|-
CASSDGLRAKNIQYF
TGTGCCAGCAGCGACGGGCTGAGGGCCAAAAACATTCAGTACTTC
>TRBJ2-7|TRBV10-3|-|-
CAIAAGSYEQYF
TGTGCCATCGCTGCAGGTTCCTACGAGCAGTACTTC
>TRBJ2-3|TRBV4-3|-|-
CASSQRTSTDTQYF
TGCGCCAGCAGCCAGCGGACTAGCACAGATACGCAGTATTTT
>TRBJ2-1|TRBV9|TRBD2|-
CASSRRRGGTSGSHEQFF
TGTGCCAGCAGCCGACGAAGGGGTGGGACTAGCGGGAGCCATGAGCAGTTCTTC
>TRBJ1-6|TRBV6-5|-|-
CASNRDGNSPLHF
TGTGCCAGCAACAGGGACGGAAATTCACCCCTCCACTTT
>TRBJ2-1|TRBV28|TRBD2|-
CASSPVGLALNEQFF
TGTGCCAGCAGCCCTGTGGGACTAGCACTCAATGAGCAGTTCTTC
>TRBJ1-4|TRBV11-2|-|-
CASSSLRAGEKLFF
TGTGCCAGCAGCTCCCTACGGGCTGGTGAAAAACTGTTTTTT
>TRBJ2-7|TRBV11-2|-|-
CASSSVSSYEQYF
TGTGCCAGCAGCTCGGTGAGCTCCTACGAGCAGTACTTC
>TRBJ2-1|TRBV5-4|TRBD2|-
CASSPTSGLSDEQFF
TGTGCCAGCAGCCCGACTAGCGGGTTAAGCGATGAGCAGTTCTTC
>TRBJ2-7|TRBV7-6|TRBD2|-
CASSLGGAAGGYEQYF
TGTGCCAGCAGCTTAGGTGGTGCAGCGGGGGGCTACGAGCAGTACTTC
>TRBJ2-7|TRBV2|-|-
CASSASHATYEQYF
TGTGCCAGCAGTGCCAGCCACGCTACCTACGAGCAGTACTTC
>TRBJ1-2|TRBV7-9|-|-
CASSEPAGNYGYTF
TGTGCCAGCAGCGAGCCGGCGGGGAACTATGGCTACACCTTC
>TRBJ1-4|TRBV5-5|-|-
CASSYSAGFATNEKLFF
TGTGCCAGCAGCTACTCGGCGGGTTTTGCAACTAATGAAAAACTGTTTTTT
>TRBJ1-2|TRBV7-2|-|once
CASSLDQGPYYGYTF
TGTGCCAGCAGCTTAGACCAGGGACCCTACTATGGCTACACCTTC
>TRBJ1-2|TRBV28|-|-
CASSARLGYGYTF
TGTGCCAGCAGTGCCCGATTAGGGTATGGCTACACCTTC
>TRBJ1-1|TRBV19|-|-
CASSYDSRNTEAFF
TGTGCCAGTAGTTATGACAGCAGGAACACTGAAGCTTTCTTT